A selection of T cell receptor beta chains follows, all from one sample in a study of T cells in Graves' hyperthyroidism and ophthalmopathy. In TCRdb, the multiplex PCR reads were re-called with MiXCR into one record per CDR3 protein. The repertoire includes 450,000 to 500,000 distinct CDR3 sequences, less than 25% of them detected once, and 49% sits in the top ten. Material for sequencing was blood. Receptors originate from a woman in her 70s with Graves' ophthalmopathy. CDR3s include the opening cysteine and the closing phenylalanine or tryptophan. Fields, in order: J gene, clone size, V gene, D gene, CDR3 protein, CDR3 DNA. D genes are given only for firm matches. Size is omitted from some rows. Given values are once, few, many or a class for expanded clones.

j_call: TRBJ1-5
clone_size: .
v_call: TRBV6-1
d_call: .
cdr3_aa: CASSSGFGNQPQHF
cdr3_nt: TGTGCCAGCAGTTCAGGGTTTGGCAATCAGCCCCAGCATTTT

j_call: TRBJ1-1
clone_size: .
v_call: TRBV5-4
d_call: TRBD1
cdr3_aa: CASSSQTGENTEAFF
cdr3_nt: TGTGCCAGCAGCTCCCAGACAGGGGAGAACACTGAAGCTTTCTTT

j_call: TRBJ2-1
clone_size: few
v_call: TRBV7-3
d_call: .
cdr3_aa: CASSPGDTSYNEQFF
cdr3_nt: TGTGCCAGCAGCCCGGGGGACACTTCCTACAATGAGCAGTTCTTC

j_call: TRBJ1-2
clone_size: .
v_call: TRBV15
d_call: .
cdr3_aa: CATSQGGGYGYTF
cdr3_nt: TGTGCCACCAGCCAGGGAGGGGGCTATGGCTACACCTTC

j_call: TRBJ2-3
clone_size: many
v_call: TRBV11-2
d_call: .
cdr3_aa: CASSSQITDTQYF
cdr3_nt: TGTGCCAGCAGCTCGCAGATCACAGATACGCAGTATTTT

j_call: TRBJ2-3
clone_size: .
v_call: TRBV12-3/TRBV12-4
d_call: TRBD2
cdr3_aa: CASSQHSGRSTDTQYF
cdr3_nt: TGTGCCAGCAGCCAACATAGCGGGAGGAGTACAGATACGCAGTATTTT

j_call: TRBJ2-7
clone_size: .
v_call: TRBV5-1
d_call: TRBD2
cdr3_aa: CASSLGGSMDYEQYF
cdr3_nt: TGCGCCAGCAGCTTGGGCGGGAGTATGGACTACGAGCAGTACTTC

j_call: TRBJ1-5
clone_size: few
v_call: TRBV12-3/TRBV12-4
d_call: .
cdr3_aa: CASSFTGRSNQPQHF
cdr3_nt: TGTGCCAGCAGTTTTACGGGGCGAAGCAATCAGCCCCAGCATTTT

j_call: TRBJ2-1
clone_size: .
v_call: TRBV20-1
d_call: TRBD2
cdr3_aa: CSVLSGGSYNEQFF
cdr3_nt: TGCAGTGTCCTAAGCGGGGGCTCCTACAATGAGCAGTTCTTC

j_call: TRBJ2-7
clone_size: .
v_call: TRBV3-1
d_call: .
cdr3_aa: CASSQGLTTSYGQYF
cdr3_nt: TGTGCCAGCAGCCAAGGTTTGACAACCTCCTACGGGCAGTACTTC

j_call: TRBJ1-2
clone_size: few
v_call: TRBV10-3
d_call: .
cdr3_aa: CAISPENYGYTF
cdr3_nt: TGTGCCATCAGCCCGGAAAACTATGGCTACACCTTC

j_call: TRBJ2-3
clone_size: few
v_call: TRBV9
d_call: TRBD1
cdr3_aa: CAISEWGQGAGDTQYF
cdr3_nt: TGTGCCATCAGTGAGTGGGGACAGGGGGCCGGAGATACGCAGTATTTT

j_call: TRBJ2-1
clone_size: once
v_call: TRBV13
d_call: .
cdr3_aa: CASTPMNEQFF
cdr3_nt: TGTGCCAGCACCCCTATGAATGAGCAGTTCTTC

j_call: TRBJ2-7
clone_size: few
v_call: TRBV3-1
d_call: .
cdr3_aa: CASSPDLLTLQGQYF
cdr3_nt: TGTGCCAGCAGCCCAGACCTATTGACCCTTCAGGGGCAGTACTTC

j_call: TRBJ2-1
clone_size: many
v_call: TRBV11-2
d_call: .
cdr3_aa: CASSSSGARGYEQFF
cdr3_nt: TGTGCCAGCAGCTCGTCGGGAGCGCGAGGGTATGAGCAGTTCTTC

j_call: TRBJ1-1
clone_size: .
v_call: TRBV29-1
d_call: .
cdr3_aa: CSVDSWGGADTEAFF
cdr3_nt: TGCAGCGTTGACTCATGGGGGGGGGCCGACACTGAAGCTTTCTTT

j_call: TRBJ1-1
clone_size: .
v_call: TRBV7-8
d_call: .
cdr3_aa: CASSLLGRDTEAFF
cdr3_nt: TGTGCCAGCAGCTTACTGGGGAGAGACACTGAAGCTTTCTTT

j_call: TRBJ1-1
clone_size: .
v_call: TRBV6-2/TRBV6-3
d_call: TRBD1
cdr3_aa: CASSSGQGLNTEAFF
cdr3_nt: TGTGCCAGCAGTTCGGGACAGGGGTTGAACACTGAAGCTTTCTTT

j_call: TRBJ2-5
clone_size: many
v_call: TRBV7-7
d_call: .
cdr3_aa: CASSLDGGESGETQYF
cdr3_nt: TGTGCTAGCAGCTTAGATGGAGGGGAGTCAGGAGAGACCCAGTACTTC

j_call: TRBJ2-1
clone_size: .
v_call: TRBV5-1
d_call: .
cdr3_aa: CASSLGGELNEQFF
cdr3_nt: TGCGCCAGCAGCTTGGGGGGGGAACTCAATGAGCAGTTCTTC

j_call: TRBJ2-1
clone_size: .
v_call: TRBV3-1
d_call: TRBD2
cdr3_aa: CASSQDWTSGRYYNEQFF
cdr3_nt: TGTGCCAGCAGCCAAGATTGGACTAGCGGGAGGTACTACAATGAGCAGTTCTTC

j_call: TRBJ2-2
clone_size: few
v_call: TRBV6-5
d_call: .
cdr3_aa: CASSYSIHMMDGELFF
cdr3_nt: TGTGCCAGCAGTTACTCGATTCATATGATGGACGGGGAGCTGTTTTTT

j_call: TRBJ2-7
clone_size: many
v_call: TRBV12-3/TRBV12-4
d_call: TRBD2
cdr3_aa: CASSGTSFSYEQYF
cdr3_nt: TGTGCCAGCAGTGGGACTAGCTTCTCCTACGAGCAGTACTTC

j_call: TRBJ2-2
clone_size: few
v_call: TRBV7-3
d_call: TRBD1
cdr3_aa: CASSRATGPTGELFF
cdr3_nt: TGTGCCAGCAGCCGCGCGACAGGGCCCACCGGGGAGCTGTTTTTT

j_call: TRBJ1-6
clone_size: .
v_call: TRBV7-9
d_call: TRBD1
cdr3_aa: CASSRDRGRGSPLHF
cdr3_nt: TGTGCCAGCAGCCGGGACAGGGGGCGTGGATCACCCCTCCACTTT

j_call: TRBJ1-2
clone_size: .
v_call: TRBV28
d_call: .
cdr3_aa: CASSLSQVRYTF
cdr3_nt: TGTGCCAGCAGTCTCTCCCAGGTACGCTACACCTTC

j_call: TRBJ2-2
clone_size: many
v_call: TRBV7-3
d_call: .
cdr3_aa: CASSSSLASGELFF
cdr3_nt: TGTGCCAGCAGCTCTTCTCTAGCGTCCGGGGAGCTGTTTTTT

j_call: TRBJ2-1
clone_size: .
v_call: TRBV6-1
d_call: TRBD2
cdr3_aa: CASSAAGGGQYNEQFF
cdr3_nt: TGTGCCAGCAGTGCGGCGGGGGGGGGACAGTACAATGAGCAGTTCTTC

j_call: TRBJ2-2
clone_size: many
v_call: TRBV12-3/TRBV12-4
d_call: .
cdr3_aa: CASSFRGQLSGELFF
cdr3_nt: TGTGCCAGCAGTTTTCGGGGGCAGCTGTCCGGGGAGCTGTTTTTT

j_call: TRBJ1-1
clone_size: few
v_call: TRBV12-3/TRBV12-4
d_call: .
cdr3_aa: CASRDSDTEAFF
cdr3_nt: TGTGCCAGCAGGGATTCGGACACTGAAGCTTTCTTT

j_call: TRBJ1-5
clone_size: .
v_call: TRBV20-1
d_call: .
cdr3_aa: CSAATGPSNQPQHF
cdr3_nt: TGCAGTGCAGCTACCGGGCCCAGCAATCAGCCCCAGCATTTT

j_call: TRBJ2-3
clone_size: .
v_call: TRBV10-1
d_call: .
cdr3_aa: CASSQLEVRTDTQYF
cdr3_nt: TGCGCCAGCAGTCAACTAGAAGTGCGTACAGATACGCAGTATTTT

j_call: TRBJ1-2
clone_size: .
v_call: TRBV9
d_call: TRBD1
cdr3_aa: CASSSMTGNYGYTF
cdr3_nt: TGTGCCAGCAGCTCAATGACAGGGAACTATGGCTACACCTTC

j_call: TRBJ2-5
clone_size: .
v_call: TRBV7-2
d_call: TRBD2
cdr3_aa: CASSSRTSGSMYF
cdr3_nt: TGTGCCAGCAGCTCCCGGACTAGCGGGAGTATGTACTTC

j_call: TRBJ1-1
clone_size: .
v_call: TRBV5-1
d_call: .
cdr3_aa: CASSLQPRVEAFF
cdr3_nt: TGCGCCAGCAGCTTGCAGCCGCGAGTTGAAGCTTTCTTT

j_call: TRBJ2-7
clone_size: .
v_call: TRBV6-1
d_call: .
cdr3_aa: CASRTFRGRAYEQYF
cdr3_nt: TGTGCCAGCAGGACGTTCAGGGGTAGGGCCTACGAGCAGTACTTC

j_call: TRBJ2-5
clone_size: many
v_call: TRBV6-1
d_call: TRBD1
cdr3_aa: CASRNRGMETQYF
cdr3_nt: TGTGCCAGCAGAAACAGGGGTATGGAGACCCAGTACTTC

j_call: TRBJ2-2
clone_size: .
v_call: TRBV4-2
d_call: TRBD2
cdr3_aa: CASSQDKGVLAVGVGELFF
cdr3_nt: TGTGCCAGCAGCCAAGATAAGGGTGTACTAGCGGTTGGGGTCGGGGAGCTGTTTTTT

j_call: TRBJ2-3
clone_size: many
v_call: TRBV6-1
d_call: TRBD1
cdr3_aa: CASRRQGSTDTQYF
cdr3_nt: TGTGCCAGCAGGCGACAGGGTAGCACAGATACGCAGTATTTT

j_call: TRBJ1-3
clone_size: .
v_call: TRBV19
d_call: .
cdr3_aa: CASSLVRGRSGNTIYF
cdr3_nt: TGTGCCAGTAGCCTCGTGAGGGGACGCTCTGGAAACACCATATATTTT

j_call: TRBJ2-1
clone_size: many
v_call: TRBV7-2
d_call: TRBD2
cdr3_aa: CASSLASTSRYYNEQFF
cdr3_nt: TGTGCCAGCAGCTTAGCGTCGACTAGCCGCTACTACAATGAGCAGTTCTTC

j_call: TRBJ2-1
clone_size: many
v_call: TRBV6-1
d_call: .
cdr3_aa: CASSPTRYNEQFF
cdr3_nt: TGTGCCAGCAGTCCGACTCGCTACAATGAGCAGTTCTTC

j_call: TRBJ2-1
clone_size: .
v_call: TRBV3-1
d_call: .
cdr3_aa: CASSPKSAGMYNEQFF
cdr3_nt: TGTGCCAGCAGCCCCAAGAGCGCGGGAATGTACAATGAGCAGTTCTTC

j_call: TRBJ2-2
clone_size: .
v_call: TRBV7-9
d_call: .
cdr3_aa: CAGTKRAANTGELFF
cdr3_nt: TGTGCCGGAACTAAGAGGGCCGCGAACACCGGGGAGCTGTTTTTT

j_call: TRBJ2-3
clone_size: .
v_call: TRBV24-1
d_call: .
cdr3_aa: CATSDPSATASTDTQYF
cdr3_nt: TGTGCCACCAGTGACCCCTCTGCGACAGCTAGCACAGATACGCAGTATTTT

j_call: TRBJ1-1
clone_size: many
v_call: TRBV6-1
d_call: .
cdr3_aa: CASRMTAQREAFF
cdr3_nt: TGTGCCAGCAGGATGACCGCGCAGCGGGAAGCTTTCTTT

j_call: TRBJ2-1
clone_size: many
v_call: TRBV12-3/TRBV12-4
d_call: TRBD2
cdr3_aa: CASSLRGLAVYNEQFF
cdr3_nt: TGTGCCAGCAGTTTAAGGGGACTAGCGGTCTACAATGAGCAGTTCTTC

j_call: TRBJ2-3
clone_size: .
v_call: TRBV4-1
d_call: TRBD2
cdr3_aa: CASSQGSGRFTDTQYF
cdr3_nt: TGCGCCAGCAGCCAAGGGAGCGGGAGGTTCACAGATACGCAGTATTTT

j_call: TRBJ1-3
clone_size: .
v_call: TRBV30
d_call: .
cdr3_aa: CALPAGTGNTIYF
cdr3_nt: TGTGCCCTACCCGCAGGGACTGGAAACACCATATATTTT

j_call: TRBJ2-1
clone_size: .
v_call: TRBV12-3/TRBV12-4
d_call: TRBD2
cdr3_aa: CASSYGPALAGVNGQFF
cdr3_nt: TGTGCCAGCAGTTATGGCCCGGCGCTAGCGGGAGTCAATGGGCAGTTCTTC